Listed here are 2 T cell receptor beta chains from one sample, sequenced in a study of chemoradiotherapy in HPV16-positive cancers. Some clones are missing from TCRdb's copy, which holds only in-frame ones; the method was immunoSEQ multiplex PCR. This sample has approximately 2,000 clones; about 90% occur once, and the top ten carry over 7%. The source material was tumor tissue, sampled from a patient who underwent chemoradiotherapy. Every receptor here comes from a human donor with HPV-associated anogenital cancer.

The chain employs TRBV5-1 and TRBJ1-1; D is ambiguous. V was shortened by 4 bases and J by 1 base, with 11 bases between the two germline ends. This CDR3 has 14 amino acids. In germline, CDR1 is SGHRS, CDR2 YFSETQ. The CDR3 DNA sequence: TGCGCCAGCAGCCTTTGGACGGAGAACACTGAAGCTTTCTTT. Protein sequence: CASSLWTENTEAFF.

The chain joins TRBV4-1 to TRBJ2-3, with 7 bases matching TRBD2. The CDR3 is made up of 17 amino acids. V lost 4 bases to trimming and J lost 6 bases; unmatched junction nucleotides: 16. Germline V CDR1 and CDR2: MGHRA, YSYEKL. The CDR3 DNA sequence: TGCGCCAGCAGCCCGGGACTACCGCGGCAGTTATCGGATACGCAGTATTTT. Translated: CASSPGLPRQLSDTQYF.